The T cell receptor (beta chain) described here comes from a study of cytomegalovirus exposure and HLA in healthy donors. This clone has ten or more counts. Researchers ran the PCR with 60 Vbeta and 13 Jbeta primers. Measured with immunoSEQ multiplex PCR; TCRdb has only the in-frame clones, and not every one. The sample records tens of thousands of clones, roughly a tenth being singletons. The sequenced material came from PBMCs. This clonotype was obtained from a man between 60 and 70 years old in good health and CMV-seropositive.

CDR3 DNA: TGTGCCAGCAGCCTAGCGGGGGGGTCAAGTGAGCAGTTCTTC. Its protein is CASSLAGGSSEQFF. This rearrangement joins TRBV6-1 to TRBJ2-1, with 12 bases aligning to TRBD2. The CDR3 has 14 amino acids. The germline gives CDR1 MNHNS, CDR2 SASEGT. V lost 6 bases to trimming and J lost 9 bases; unmatched junction nucleotides: 6.